The next 5 T cell receptor beta chains were all read from a single sample in a study of PD-1 blockade in classical Hodgkin lymphoma (TCRdb year 2020). The library came from the immunoSEQ multiplex PCR assay. Not all clones reach the TCRdb copy of this immuneACCESS table, which keeps in-frame sequences only. Checked studies attribute under half of the gap to unresolved V genes and leave the rest unexplained. The sample table records about 21,000 clones; roughly three quarters of these occur just once. The ten most abundant clones make up 6.5% to 7.5% of the sample. Taken with the paper, the label for time point translates to: cycle 4 day 1 (C4D1), after more than 5 weeks of nivolumab. Every trial patient had relapsed after autologous stem cell transplantation, and cohorts A, B and C differed in prior brentuximab vedotin exposure. The sample in question was peripheral blood mononuclear cells (PBMCs), obtained before the fourth cycle of nivolumab. These receptors originate from a human donor with classical Hodgkin lymphoma.

The gene calls are TRBV6-5 and TRBJ1-2; TRBD1 matches at 11 bases. Germline CDR1 MNHEY, CDR2 SVGAGI. CDR3 length: 14 residues. V was pared by 6 bases and J by 6 bases, with 6 bases of the junction left unmatched. The DNA for the CDR3 is TGTGCCAGCAGCCTGGGACAGGGGGTGCATGGCTACACCTTC. The encoded protein is CASSLGQGVHGYTF.

This clone was seen only a few times. The chain links TRBV5-1 to TRBJ2-1; weak D call: TRBD1 (6 bases). V shed 2 bases and J shed 9 bases, with 12 bases lying between them. Germline CDR1 is SGHRS and CDR2 is YFSETQ. This CDR3 region has 13 residues. CDR3 loop: CASSLQGRGEQFF. Here the CDR3 DNA reads TGCGCCAGCAGCTTACAGGGTAGGGGTGAGCAGTTCTTC.

The chain links TRBV11-2 to TRBJ1-2; perhaps TRBD1 as D (5 bases). The germline V and J ends were trimmed by 1 base and 4 bases, with 13 bases remaining between them. CDR3 length: 15 residues. Germline CDR1 and CDR2: SGHAT and FQNNGV. CDR3 protein: CASSLAPGTFYGYTF. The CDR3 DNA follows: TGTGCCAGCAGCTTAGCTCCAGGGACCTTCTATGGCTACACCTTC.

This rearrangement joins TRBV5-4 to TRBJ1-1; TRBD1 matches at 7 bases. Germline V gene lookup returns CDR1 SGHNT and CDR2 YYREEE (reference sequence). The CDR3 is 16 amino acids. Germline trimming cut 4 bases from V and 5 bases from J; bases unmatched to any gene: 14. CDR3 sequence: CASSAYELQGKTEAFF. In DNA form, the CDR3 reads TGTGCCAGCAGCGCATATGAGTTACAGGGGAAGACTGAAGCTTTCTTT.

V and J are TRBV5-4 and TRBJ1-2; 9 bases agree with TRBD1. Losses at the gene ends were 3 bases for V and 8 bases for J; bases not matched to a gene: 8. The CDR3 sequence is 14 residues long. CDR1 and CDR2 from the germline V gene are SGHNT and YYREEE (reference sequence). CDR3 residues: CASSYGTGTMGYTF. DNA for the CDR3: TGTGCCAGCAGCTACGGGACAGGGACTATGGGCTACACCTTC.